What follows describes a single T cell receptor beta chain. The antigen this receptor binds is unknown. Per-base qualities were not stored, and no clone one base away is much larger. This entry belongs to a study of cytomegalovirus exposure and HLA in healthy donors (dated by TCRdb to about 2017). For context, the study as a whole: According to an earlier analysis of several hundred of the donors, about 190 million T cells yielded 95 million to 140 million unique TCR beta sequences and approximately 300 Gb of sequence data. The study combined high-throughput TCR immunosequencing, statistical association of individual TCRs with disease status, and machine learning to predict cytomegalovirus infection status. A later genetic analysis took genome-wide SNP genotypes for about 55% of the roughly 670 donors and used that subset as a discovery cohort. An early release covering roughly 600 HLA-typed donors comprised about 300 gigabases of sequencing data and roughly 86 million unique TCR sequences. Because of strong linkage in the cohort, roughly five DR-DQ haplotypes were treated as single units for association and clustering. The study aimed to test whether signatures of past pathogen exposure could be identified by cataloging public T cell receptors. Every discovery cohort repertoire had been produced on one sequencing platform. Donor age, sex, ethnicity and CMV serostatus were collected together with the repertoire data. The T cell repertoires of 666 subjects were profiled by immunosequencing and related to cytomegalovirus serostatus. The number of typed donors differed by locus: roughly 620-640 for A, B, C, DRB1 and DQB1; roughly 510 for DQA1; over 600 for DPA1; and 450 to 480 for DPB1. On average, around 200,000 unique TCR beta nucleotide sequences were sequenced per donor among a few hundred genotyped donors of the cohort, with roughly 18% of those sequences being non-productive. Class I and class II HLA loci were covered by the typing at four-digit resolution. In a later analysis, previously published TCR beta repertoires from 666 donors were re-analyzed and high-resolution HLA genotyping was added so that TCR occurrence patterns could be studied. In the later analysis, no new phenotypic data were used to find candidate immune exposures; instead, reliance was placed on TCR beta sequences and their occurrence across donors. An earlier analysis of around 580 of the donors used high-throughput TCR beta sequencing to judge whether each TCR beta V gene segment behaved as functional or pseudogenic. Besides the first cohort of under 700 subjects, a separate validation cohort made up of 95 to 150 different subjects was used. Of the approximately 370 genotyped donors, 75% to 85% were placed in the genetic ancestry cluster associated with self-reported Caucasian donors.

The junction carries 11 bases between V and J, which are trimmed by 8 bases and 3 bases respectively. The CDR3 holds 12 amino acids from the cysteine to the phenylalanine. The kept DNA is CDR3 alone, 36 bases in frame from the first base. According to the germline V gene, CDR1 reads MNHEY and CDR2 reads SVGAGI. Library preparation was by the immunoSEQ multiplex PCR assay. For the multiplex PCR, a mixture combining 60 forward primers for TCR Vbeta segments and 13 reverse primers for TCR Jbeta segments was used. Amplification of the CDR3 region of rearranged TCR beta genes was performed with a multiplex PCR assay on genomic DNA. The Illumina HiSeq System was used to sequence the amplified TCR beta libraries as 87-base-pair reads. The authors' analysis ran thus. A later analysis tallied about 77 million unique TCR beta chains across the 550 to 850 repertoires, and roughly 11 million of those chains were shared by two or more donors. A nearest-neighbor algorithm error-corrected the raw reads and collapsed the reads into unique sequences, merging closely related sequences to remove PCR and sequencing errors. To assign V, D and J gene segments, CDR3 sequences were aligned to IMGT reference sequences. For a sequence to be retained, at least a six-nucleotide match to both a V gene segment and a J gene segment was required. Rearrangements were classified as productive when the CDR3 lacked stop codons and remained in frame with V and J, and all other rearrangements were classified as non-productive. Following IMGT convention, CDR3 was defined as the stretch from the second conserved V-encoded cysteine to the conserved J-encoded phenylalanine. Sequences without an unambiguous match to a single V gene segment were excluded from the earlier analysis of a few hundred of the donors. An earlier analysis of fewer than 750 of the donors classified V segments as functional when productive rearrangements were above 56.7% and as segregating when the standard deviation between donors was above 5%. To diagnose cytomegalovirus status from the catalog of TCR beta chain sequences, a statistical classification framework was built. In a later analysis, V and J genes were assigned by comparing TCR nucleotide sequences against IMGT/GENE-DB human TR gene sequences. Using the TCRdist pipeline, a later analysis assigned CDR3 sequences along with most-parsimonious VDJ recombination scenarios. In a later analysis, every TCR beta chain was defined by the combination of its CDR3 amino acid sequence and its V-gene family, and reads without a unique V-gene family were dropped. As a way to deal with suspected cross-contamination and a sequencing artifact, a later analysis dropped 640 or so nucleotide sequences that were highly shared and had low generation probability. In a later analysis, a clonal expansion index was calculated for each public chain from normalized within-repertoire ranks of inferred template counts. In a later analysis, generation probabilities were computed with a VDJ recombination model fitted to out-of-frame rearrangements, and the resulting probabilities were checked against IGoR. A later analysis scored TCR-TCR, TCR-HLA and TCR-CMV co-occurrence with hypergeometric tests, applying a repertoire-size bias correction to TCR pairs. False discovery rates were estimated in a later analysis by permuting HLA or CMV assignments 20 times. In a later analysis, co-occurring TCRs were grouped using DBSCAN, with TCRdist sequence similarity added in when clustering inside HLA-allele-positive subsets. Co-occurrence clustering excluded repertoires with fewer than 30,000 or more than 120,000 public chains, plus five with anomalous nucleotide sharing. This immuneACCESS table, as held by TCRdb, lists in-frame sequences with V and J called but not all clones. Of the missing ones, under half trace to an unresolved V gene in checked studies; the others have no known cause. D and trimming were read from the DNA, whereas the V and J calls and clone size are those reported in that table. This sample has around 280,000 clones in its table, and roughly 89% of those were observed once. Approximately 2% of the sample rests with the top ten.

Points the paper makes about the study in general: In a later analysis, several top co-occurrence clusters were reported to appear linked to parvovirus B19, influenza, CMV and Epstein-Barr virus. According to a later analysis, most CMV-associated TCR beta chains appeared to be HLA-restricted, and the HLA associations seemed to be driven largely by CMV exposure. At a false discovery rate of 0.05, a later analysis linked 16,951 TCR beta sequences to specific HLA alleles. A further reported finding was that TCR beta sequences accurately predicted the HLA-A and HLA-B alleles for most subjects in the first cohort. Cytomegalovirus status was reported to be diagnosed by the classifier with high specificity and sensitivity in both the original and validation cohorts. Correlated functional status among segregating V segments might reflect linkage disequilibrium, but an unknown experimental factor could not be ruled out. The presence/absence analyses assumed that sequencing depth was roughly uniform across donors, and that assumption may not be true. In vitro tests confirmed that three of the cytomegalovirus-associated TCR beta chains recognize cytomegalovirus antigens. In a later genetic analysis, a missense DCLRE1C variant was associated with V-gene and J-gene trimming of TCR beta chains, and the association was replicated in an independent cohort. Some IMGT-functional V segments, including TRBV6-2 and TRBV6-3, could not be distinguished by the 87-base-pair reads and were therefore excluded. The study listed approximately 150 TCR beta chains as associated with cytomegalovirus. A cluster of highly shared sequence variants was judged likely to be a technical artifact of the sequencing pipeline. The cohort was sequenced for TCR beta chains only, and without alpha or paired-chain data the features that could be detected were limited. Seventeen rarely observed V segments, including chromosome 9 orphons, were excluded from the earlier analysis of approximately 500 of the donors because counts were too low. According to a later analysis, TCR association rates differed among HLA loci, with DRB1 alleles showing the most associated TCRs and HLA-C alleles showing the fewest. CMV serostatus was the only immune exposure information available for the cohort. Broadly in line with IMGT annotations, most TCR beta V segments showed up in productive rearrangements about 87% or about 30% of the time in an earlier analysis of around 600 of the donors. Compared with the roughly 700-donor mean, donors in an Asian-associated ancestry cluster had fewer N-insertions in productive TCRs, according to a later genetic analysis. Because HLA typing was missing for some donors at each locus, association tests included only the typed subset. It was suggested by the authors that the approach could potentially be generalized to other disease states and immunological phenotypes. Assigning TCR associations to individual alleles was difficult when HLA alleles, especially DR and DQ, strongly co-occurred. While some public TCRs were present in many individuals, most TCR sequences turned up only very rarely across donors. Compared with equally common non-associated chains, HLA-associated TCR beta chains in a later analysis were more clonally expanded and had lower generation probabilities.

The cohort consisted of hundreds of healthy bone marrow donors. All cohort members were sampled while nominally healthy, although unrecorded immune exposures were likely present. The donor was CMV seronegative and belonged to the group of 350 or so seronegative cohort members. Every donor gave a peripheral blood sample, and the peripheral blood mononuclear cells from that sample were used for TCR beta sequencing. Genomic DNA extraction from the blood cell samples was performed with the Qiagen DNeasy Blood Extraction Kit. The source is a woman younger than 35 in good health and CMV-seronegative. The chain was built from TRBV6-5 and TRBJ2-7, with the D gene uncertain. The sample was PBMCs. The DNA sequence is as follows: TGTGCCAGCGCGCCAGACTTCTACGAGCAGTACTTC. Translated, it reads CASAPDFYEQYF.